The rows below give T cell receptor beta chains drawn from one sample of a study of control samples from healthy donors and cancer patients. The data were produced by immunoSEQ multiplex PCR, yet TCRdb's version contains in-frame clones alone and is incomplete. The repertoire includes 100,000 to 150,000 clones, around 90% of them detected once, and 5.5% sits in the top ten. Material for sequencing was blood. The receptors were gathered from a man between 18 and 35 years old in good health. The CDR3 runs from the conserved cysteine through the conserved F or W. The D gene is left open where the match is weak. Clone sizes are given selectively: once, few, many, or a class where the clone is expanded.

>-|TRBJ1-5|-|TRBV6-5
TGTGCCAGCAGTTACGGTCAGGACGATCAGCCCCAGCATTTT
CASSYGQDDQPQHF
>-|TRBJ1-5|-|TRBV7-6
TGTGCCAGCAGCTTAGAAATCGGACAGCGAAATCAGCCCCAGCATTTT
CASSLEIGQRNQPQHF
>-|TRBJ2-5|TRBD1|TRBV25-1
TGTGCCAGCAGTCTATCCGGGACAGAAGAGACCCAGTACTTC
CASSLSGTEETQYF
>-|TRBJ1-1|-|TRBV2
TGTGCCAGCAGTGATTCAGGGCGCACTGAAGCTTTCTTT
CASSDSGRTEAFF
>-|TRBJ1-1|TRBD1|TRBV9
TGTGCCAGCAGCGTAGGGGACACAGGGGTGGGAGCTTTCTTT
CASSVGDTGVGAFF
>-|TRBJ1-6|TRBD1|TRBV19
TGTGCCAGAGTTTCTAAAAACAGGGGGAGGGGGGGGAGTTCACCCCTCCACTTT
CARVSKNRGRGGSSPLHF
>-|TRBJ2-5|-|TRBV15
TGTGCCACCAGCAGAGATGGCGCGGGGATAATGGAGACCCAGTACTTC
CATSRDGAGIMETQYF
>once|TRBJ2-5|TRBD2|TRBV3-1/TRBV3-2
TGTGCCAGCAGCCCCCGACTGAGCGGGGGGGCGACCCAGTACTTC
CASSPRLSGGATQYF
>-|TRBJ1-1|TRBD1|TRBV19
TGTGCCAGTAGTCTGGACAGGGTTAGCACTGAAGCTTTCTTT
CASSLDRVSTEAFF
>-|TRBJ2-2|-|TRBV5-4
TGTGCCAGCAGCTTTACAGATACCGGGGAGCTGTTTTTT
CASSFTDTGELFF
>-|TRBJ2-1|-|TRBV6-1
TGTGCCAGCAGTGAGTGGGGACTCGCTTTTGGTGAGCAGTTCTTC
CASSEWGLAFGEQFF
>-|TRBJ2-5|TRBD2|TRBV2
TGTGCCAGCACCCGAGGGCGGGGGGAAGGTCAAGAGACCCAGTACTTC
CASTRGRGEGQETQYF
>-|TRBJ2-6|-|TRBV5-1
TGCGCCAGTACCTCCCGGGCTGGCTCTGGGGCCAACGTCCTGACTTTC
CASTSRAGSGANVLTF
>-|TRBJ1-2|-|TRBV19
TGTGCCAGTAGTATTGGACAACAGGCTGGCTACACCTTC
CASSIGQQAGYTF
>-|TRBJ2-2|-|TRBV11-1
TGTGCCAGCAAGACGGAGGTCGCCACCGGGGAGCTGTTTTTT
CASKTEVATGELFF
>-|TRBJ1-6|-|TRBV18
TGTGCCAGCTCACCAGGTGCTAATTCACCCCTCCACTTT
CASSPGANSPLHF
>-|TRBJ2-5|-|TRBV7-9
TGTGCCAGCAGCTGGGCCGGGACGGGGGAGACCCAGTACTTC
CASSWAGTGETQYF
>-|TRBJ2-1|-|TRBV20-1
TGCAGTGCTCCTTCCTACAATGAGCAGTTCTTC
CSAPSYNEQFF
>-|TRBJ1-6|TRBD1|TRBV6-5
TGTGCCAGCAGTCGACAGGGGCTTAATTCACCCCTCCACTTT
CASSRQGLNSPLHF
>-|TRBJ2-3|TRBD2|TRBV5-1
TGCGCCAGCAGCTTATCTAGCGGGGGGGCAGATACGCAGTATTTT
CASSLSSGGADTQYF
>-|TRBJ2-1|TRBD2|TRBV5-1
TGCGCCAGCAGCGGCTGGCGGGGGGGAGTTCGAGGGGCCAATGAGCAGTTCTTC
CASSGWRGGVRGANEQFF
>-|TRBJ1-2|-|TRBV27
TGTGCCAGCAGTCCGGGGAAGGGGCACTATGGCTACACCTTC
CASSPGKGHYGYTF
>-|TRBJ2-7|-|TRBV5-1
TGCGCCAGCAGGGACAGAAGTTCCTACGAGCAGTACTTC
CASRDRSSYEQYF
>-|TRBJ1-3|TRBD1|TRBV7-2
TGTGCCAGCAGCTTAAGGGGGCTGTCTGGAAACACCATATATTTT
CASSLRGLSGNTIYF
>-|TRBJ1-5|-|TRBV5-1
TGCGCCAGCCGAAAGGGGGAAATGGGGAATCAGCCCCAGCATTTT
CASRKGEMGNQPQHF
>-|TRBJ2-3|-|TRBV9
TGTGCCAGCAGCGTAGTCGCTACGGCGGAGCAGTATTTT
CASSVVATAEQYF
>once|TRBJ1-5|-|TRBV2
TGTGCCAGCAGGGGGGCGGGGGGATATCAGCCCCAGCATTTT
CASRGAGGYQPQHF
>-|TRBJ1-1|-|TRBV27
TGTGCCAGCAGTTTAACGGGGAGCACTGAAGCTTTCTTT
CASSLTGSTEAFF
>-|TRBJ2-1|TRBD2|TRBV3-1/TRBV3-2
TGTGCCAGCAGCCAAGGTAGCGGGGGGGCGTTCTTC
CASSQGSGGAFF
>-|TRBJ1-1|-|TRBV13
TGTGCCAGCAGCTTAGGCAGGGGGAACACTGAAGCTTTCTTT
CASSLGRGNTEAFF
>-|TRBJ1-1|-|TRBV2
TGTGCCAGCAGCGCGTATGGACAGAGGAACACTGAAGCTTTCTTT
CASSAYGQRNTEAFF
>-|TRBJ2-7|-|TRBV27
TGTGCCAGCACCAACCTGGGGAGTTCCTACGAGCAGTACTTC
CASTNLGSSYEQYF
>-|TRBJ2-1|-|TRBV6-6
TGTGCCAGCAGTCAGGACGATGAGCAGTTCTTC
CASSQDDEQFF